This T cell receptor (beta chain) appears in the sequencing data of a study of Ad26.COV2.S vaccination and SARS-CoV-2 variants. Using immunoSEQ multiplex PCR, the repertoire was profiled, and TCRdb retains in-frame clones only, with some absent. Here the sample spans 500,000 or so clones, around 88% being singletons. This CDR3 is built from 15 residues. The germline V gene encodes CDR1 SGHDT and CDR2 YYEEEE. V gave up 0 bases and J gave up 4 bases, with 14 bases separating them. As to treatment: over 15 received Ad26.COV2.S at low or high dose, single or two shots; about 5 received placebo; per-sample allocation not given. Following the first vaccine or placebo injection, samples were taken on day 63.

The chain couples TRBV5-6 to TRBJ2-7, with D perhaps TRBD2 (5 bases). The input for sequencing was peripheral blood, taken in a trial of Ad26.COV2.S vaccine versus placebo. The receptor's source is a person between 18 and 65 years old who received the Ad26.COV2.S COVID-19 vaccine or a placebo. The CDR3 DNA sequence: TGTGCCAGCAGCTTGGCCGGACTGGGTGCGTACGAGCAGTACTTC. It translates to CASSLAGLGAYEQYF.